This is a list of T cell receptor beta chains from one sample in a study of human T cells and chemical hapten exposure. MiXCR was run by TCRdb on the reads, yielding one entry per CDR3 protein. The data show around 120,000 distinct CDR3 sequences, 8.5% to 9% seen once. The source material was whole blood. The receptors come from a human donor in good health. Some clones in this sample may be carry-over from other donors' samples. The CDR3 runs from the conserved cysteine through the conserved F or W. Each record gives: V gene, D gene, CDR3 protein. A D gene is named only where the DNA matches it firmly.

>TRBV11-2|.
CASNKGNGISSYNEQFF
>TRBV19|TRBD2
CASSKVAGITDTQYF
>TRBV19|TRBD2
CASSTQTSGRSGELFF
>TRBV7-9|.
CASSPQGREQYF
>TRBV5-1|.
CASSLIPDEAFF
>TRBV10-3|TRBD2
CAISESPSSPTSGRAIVYEQYF
>TRBV6-1|.
CASSEYRHSNQPQHF
>TRBV30|TRBD1
CAWRDRGSNEQFF
>TRBV10-3|.
CAISESGGSQETQYF
>TRBV29-1|TRBD1
CSVGGQAGRTQYF
>TRBV7-2|.
CASSSTTLSPDSNQPQHF
>TRBV6-1|.
CASSELDKMNTEAFF
>TRBV10-3|TRBD1
CAISGPTGTVETEAFF
>TRBV29-1|TRBD2
CSVELAGDYEQYF
>TRBV12-3/TRBV12-4|.
CASSLKRGVEEETQYF
>TRBV7-2|TRBD1
CASSLRPGQGSYEQYF
>TRBV6-1|TRBD1
CASSGTGDNTGELFF
>TRBV5-1|TRBD1
CASRGPGTVYNEQFF
>TRBV12-3/TRBV12-4|TRBD2
CASGASGAPHQETQYF
>TRBV7-2|TRBD1
CASSPRDRRRGYTF
>TRBV6-2/TRBV6-3|TRBD2
CASSRTSGRHSYNEQFF
>TRBV6-1|.
CASSEGTASFNEQFF
>TRBV6-2/TRBV6-3|TRBD1
CASSTSGQGEDTQYF
>TRBV7-8|.
CASSPTRGTANEKLFF
>TRBV11-2|.
CASSSVTGINEKLFF
>TRBV19|.
CASSGEFSGDYGYTF
>TRBV5-1|.
CASSLDGNEHQPQHF
>TRBV27|TRBD1
CASSYRGQSSYNSPLHF
>TRBV5-1|.
CASSSPSQGFYEQYF
>TRBV11-2|TRBD2
CASSLGPSRGGSDYNEQFF
>TRBV7-9|.
CASSYTKETQYF
>TRBV5-5|TRBD2
CASSSGLAGGSEQYF
>TRBV7-9|.
CASSSSGVGEQYF
>TRBV30|.
CAWSQGAQPQHF
>TRBV7-9|TRBD1
CASSAQTGGETYEQYF
>TRBV6-1|TRBD2
CASSERLAGGRAGTQYF
>TRBV5-1|.
CASRGRRNEQFF
>TRBV6-5|TRBD1
CASSPPQGQGRSYNEQFF
>TRBV4-3|.
CASSQRLFSGNTIYF
>TRBV6-5|TRBD1
CASSRGGHETQYF
>TRBV5-4|.
CASSFGTDSGANVLTF
>TRBV11-2|TRBD1
CASSSLTGPGGYTF
>TRBV5-1|.
CASSQDASRGAFF
>TRBV29-1|.
CSVDQMNTEAFF
>TRBV7-9|.
CASSPTPQTNTEAFF
>TRBV10-2|TRBD1
CASSFTGTGNYGYTF
>TRBV5-6|TRBD2
CASSPTLTSGSTDTQYF
>TRBV7-6|TRBD1
CASSLDGTGGLYEQYF
>TRBV7-2|.
CASSLQGLGNQPQHF
>TRBV12-3/TRBV12-4|.
CASGKQGLRNQPQHF
>TRBV5-8|TRBD1
CASSWPGQGMNTEAFF
>TRBV5-6|TRBD2
CASSSMVGGLAGEQFF
>TRBV12-3/TRBV12-4|.
CASSPMGGGGTQYNEQFF
>TRBV29-1|.
CSAVIIRGQRTEAFF
>TRBV19|.
CASSIQTTGELFF